What follows describes a single T cell receptor (beta chain). Original processing methods: Estimated nucleated cell counts came from reference gene primer amplification. Sequencing was performed with immunoSEQ multiplex PCR; in TCRdb, only in-frame clones are kept and a portion is missing. V and J calls plus clone size are reproduced from that table; the DNA served to infer D and trimming. The sample shows more than 45,000 clones, 90% of them seen only once. The data were obtained in a study of blood T cell repertoires in COVID-19. As for the study in general: Material from acute and convalescent COVID-19 was sourced from the United States, Italy and Spain.

Germline V gene lookup returns CDR1 LNHNV and CDR2 YYDKDF (reference sequence). The CDR3 has 13 residues. V gave up 0 bases and J gave up 3 bases, with 6 bases separating them. The chain recombines TRBV15 with TRBJ2-7; no definite D call. Sequencing was carried out using peripheral blood. The receptor comes from a man in his sixties with acute or convalescent COVID-19. CDR3 amino acids: CATSRDAGYEQYF. DNA of the CDR3: TGTGCCACCAGCAGAGACGCCGGCTACGAGCAGTACTTC.